The rows below give T cell receptor beta chains drawn from one sample of a study of tumor and adjacent non-tumor tissue in lung cancer. Using its own MiXCR run on the multiplex PCR reads, TCRdb lists one record per CDR3 protein. The table shows 100,000 to 150,000 distinct CDR3 sequences, with over 65% occurring only once. Specimen: lung tumor tissue. These TCRs come from a man aged 30-40 years with non-small cell lung cancer. Each CDR3 is given with its conserved first and last residue. The D gene is left open where the match is weak. A clone size is listed for some rows: how often the clone was seen (once, few, many), or a class if it is expanded.

D gene: .; V gene: TRBV20-1; CDR3 length: 15; J gene: TRBJ2-1; clone size: .; CDR3 DNA: TGCAGTGTTGGGACTTACGGGAGTTCCTTCAATGAGCAGTTCTTC; CDR3 protein: CSVGTYGSSFNEQFF
D gene: .; V gene: TRBV11-3; CDR3 length: 15; J gene: TRBJ2-1; clone size: many; CDR3 DNA: TGTGCCAGCAGCTTATACGGGAGCTCCTACAATGAGCAGTTCTTC; CDR3 protein: CASSLYGSSYNEQFF
D gene: .; V gene: TRBV12-3/TRBV12-4; CDR3 length: 15; J gene: TRBJ2-2; clone size: many; CDR3 DNA: TGTGCCAGCAGCTCTCCTGCAGACCCCACCGGGGAGCTGTTTTTT; CDR3 protein: CASSSPADPTGELFF
D gene: .; V gene: TRBV14; CDR3 length: 13; J gene: TRBJ2-3; clone size: few; CDR3 DNA: TGTGCCAGCAGCCAAGATCTTATGGATACGCAGTATTTT; CDR3 protein: CASSQDLMDTQYF
D gene: TRBD2; V gene: TRBV11-2; CDR3 length: 16; J gene: TRBJ2-3; clone size: once; CDR3 DNA: TGCGCCAGCAGGGGCGGACTAGCGGCCGGCACAAATACGCAGTATTTT; CDR3 protein: CASRGGLAAGTNTQYF
D gene: TRBD1; V gene: TRBV6-1; CDR3 length: 16; J gene: TRBJ2-1; clone size: .; CDR3 DNA: TGTGCCAGCAGCAGAAGGAGTACAGGGGCGCGCTATGAGCAGTTCTTC; CDR3 protein: CASSRRSTGARYEQFF
D gene: .; V gene: TRBV12-5; CDR3 length: 17; J gene: TRBJ2-1; clone size: .; CDR3 DNA: TGTACTAGTGGTTTGCCGCCCGGGTGGGGTTCCTACAATGAGCAGTTCTTT; CDR3 protein: CTSGLPPGWGSYNEQFF
D gene: .; V gene: TRBV12-3/TRBV12-4; CDR3 length: 17; J gene: TRBJ2-7; clone size: many; CDR3 DNA: TGTGCCAGCAGTTTAGAATCTAACGGGCTAAACTCCTACGAGCAGTACTTC; CDR3 protein: CASSLESNGLNSYEQYF
D gene: .; V gene: TRBV29-1; CDR3 length: 13; J gene: TRBJ2-7; clone size: .; CDR3 DNA: TGCAGCCTTGTGTGGGACATTTCCTACGAGCAATACTTC; CDR3 protein: CSLVWDISYEQYF
D gene: .; V gene: TRBV20-1; CDR3 length: 13; J gene: TRBJ2-1; clone size: .; CDR3 DNA: TGCAGAGCTAGAGGAGGGGACCGGGATGAGCAGTTCTTC; CDR3 protein: CRARGGDRDEQFF
D gene: TRBD2; V gene: TRBV20-1; CDR3 length: 13; J gene: TRBJ2-1; clone size: many; CDR3 DNA: TGCAGTGCTGAAGGACTAGGCTACAATGAGCAGTTCTTC; CDR3 protein: CSAEGLGYNEQFF
D gene: TRBD1; V gene: TRBV6-2/TRBV6-3; CDR3 length: 18; J gene: TRBJ1-5; clone size: .; CDR3 DNA: TGTGCCAGCAGTTACAATAGACAGGGGGTATATAGCAATCAGCCCCAGCATTTT; CDR3 protein: CASSYNRQGVYSNQPQHF
D gene: .; V gene: TRBV9; CDR3 length: 11; J gene: TRBJ2-1; clone size: .; CDR3 DNA: TGTGCCAGCAGCTCAACGTCTGAGCAGTTCTTC; CDR3 protein: CASSSTSEQFF
D gene: .; V gene: TRBV11-2; CDR3 length: 13; J gene: TRBJ2-7; clone size: once; CDR3 DNA: TGCGCCAGCAGCTCCCAATCCGACTACGAGCAGTACTTC; CDR3 protein: CASSSQSDYEQYF
D gene: TRBD2; V gene: TRBV7-9; CDR3 length: 14; J gene: TRBJ2-3; clone size: once; CDR3 DNA: TGTGGCAGCAGCTCTGGGACTACAACAGATACGCAGTATTTT; CDR3 protein: CGSSSGTTTDTQYF
D gene: .; V gene: TRBV4-1; CDR3 length: 15; J gene: TRBJ2-3; clone size: .; CDR3 DNA: TGCGCCAGCAGCCAGAGAGCAATGGGTACCGATACGCAGTATTTT; CDR3 protein: CASSQRAMGTDTQYF
D gene: .; V gene: TRBV10-2; CDR3 length: 12; J gene: TRBJ2-3; clone size: many; CDR3 DNA: TGCGCCAGCAGTGAGTCATCGGATACGCAGTATTTT; CDR3 protein: CASSESSDTQYF
D gene: .; V gene: TRBV12-3/TRBV12-4; CDR3 length: 14; J gene: TRBJ2-7; clone size: .; CDR3 DNA: TGTGCCAGCAGTTTCGTCACCATTGGCGGAGAGCAGTACTTC; CDR3 protein: CASSFVTIGGEQYF
D gene: .; V gene: TRBV24-1; CDR3 length: 12; J gene: TRBJ2-7; clone size: many; CDR3 DNA: TGTGCCACCAGTAGCGGCTCCTACGAGCAGTACTTC; CDR3 protein: CATSSGSYEQYF
D gene: TRBD2; V gene: TRBV29-1; CDR3 length: 14; J gene: TRBJ2-7; clone size: .; CDR3 DNA: TGCAGCGTGGCAGGGACTAGCGGGAGGGTCCAGCAGTACTTC; CDR3 protein: CSVAGTSGRVQQYF
D gene: .; V gene: TRBV11-2; CDR3 length: 15; J gene: TRBJ2-1; clone size: .; CDR3 DNA: TGTGCCAGCAGCGCGGCACTAAGAGTGAACAATGAGGAGTTCTTC; CDR3 protein: CASSAALRVNNEEFF
D gene: .; V gene: TRBV4-2; CDR3 length: 14; J gene: TRBJ1-1; clone size: .; CDR3 DNA: TGTGTCAGCAGCCTCAGCGGGAGTGCCTCTGAAGCTTTCTTT; CDR3 protein: CVSSLSGSASEAFF
D gene: .; V gene: TRBV29-1; CDR3 length: 11; J gene: TRBJ1-2; clone size: .; CDR3 DNA: TGCAGCGTTGACGAGGAGAGGGTCTGCACCTTC; CDR3 protein: CSVDEERVCTF
D gene: TRBD2; V gene: TRBV7-3; CDR3 length: 15; J gene: TRBJ2-1; clone size: .; CDR3 DNA: TGTGCCAGCAGCTTTAGCGGGAGGGCCATGAGCGAGCAGTTCTTC; CDR3 protein: CASSFSGRAMSEQFF
D gene: TRBD2; V gene: TRBV10-3; CDR3 length: 12; J gene: TRBJ2-1; clone size: .; CDR3 DNA: TGTGCCATCAGGCGGGAGTTGAATGAGCAGTTCTTC; CDR3 protein: CAIRRELNEQFF
D gene: TRBD2; V gene: TRBV12-3/TRBV12-4; CDR3 length: 17; J gene: TRBJ2-4; clone size: few; CDR3 DNA: TGTGTCAGCAGTCCCGGACTAGCGGGTTGGGGAGAAAACATTCAGTACTTC; CDR3 protein: CVSSPGLAGWGENIQYF
D gene: TRBD2; V gene: TRBV10-2; CDR3 length: 13; J gene: TRBJ2-2; clone size: .; CDR3 DNA: TGCGCCAGCAAAGGCGGGAGGACCGGGGAGCTGTTGTTT; CDR3 protein: CASKGGRTGELLF
D gene: TRBD2; V gene: TRBV24-1; CDR3 length: 15; J gene: TRBJ2-3; clone size: .; CDR3 DNA: TGTGCCACCAGTGATTGGACTAGCGGGAGGCCTACGCAGTATTTT; CDR3 protein: CATSDWTSGRPTQYF
D gene: .; V gene: TRBV4-2; CDR3 length: 17; J gene: TRBJ2-3; clone size: .; CDR3 DNA: TGTGCCAGCAGCCAAGATACCCAGCGGGTGTACACAGATACGCAGTATTTT; CDR3 protein: CASSQDTQRVYTDTQYF
D gene: .; V gene: TRBV11-3; CDR3 length: 12; J gene: TRBJ2-4; clone size: many; CDR3 DNA: TGTGCCAGCAGCCTACAGGGCCCAGATCAGTACTTC; CDR3 protein: CASSLQGPDQYF
D gene: .; V gene: TRBV11-2; CDR3 length: 15; J gene: TRBJ2-7; clone size: .; CDR3 DNA: TGTGTCAGCAGCTCCCTGGGCGGGAGAGGGGGCGAGCAGTACTTC; CDR3 protein: CVSSSLGGRGGEQYF
D gene: TRBD1; V gene: TRBV20-1; CDR3 length: 14; J gene: TRBJ2-3; clone size: .; CDR3 DNA: TGCAATGCTAGGGGGCTGAGCGGTACAGATACGCAATATTTT; CDR3 protein: CNARGLSGTDTQYF
D gene: .; V gene: TRBV14; CDR3 length: 14; J gene: TRBJ2-7; clone size: many; CDR3 DNA: TGTGCCAGCAGCCAATTTCGCCTCCCCTACGAGCAGTACTTC; CDR3 protein: CASSQFRLPYEQYF
D gene: TRBD2; V gene: TRBV4-1; CDR3 length: 18; J gene: TRBJ2-3; clone size: .; CDR3 DNA: TGCGCCAGCAGCCAAGAAACACTAGCGGTGAGAAGTACAGATACGCAGTATTTT; CDR3 protein: CASSQETLAVRSTDTQYF
D gene: .; V gene: TRBV6-5; CDR3 length: 14; J gene: TRBJ1-2; clone size: .; CDR3 DNA: TGTGCCAGCAGTTTTACAGAGGGCGCGGTGGACTACACCTTC; CDR3 protein: CASSFTEGAVDYTF
D gene: .; V gene: TRBV11-3; CDR3 length: 16; J gene: TRBJ2-3; clone size: few; CDR3 DNA: TGTGCCAGCAGCTCCCCGGATCGGAGGGACACAGATACGCAGTATTTT; CDR3 protein: CASSSPDRRDTDTQYF
D gene: .; V gene: TRBV4-1; CDR3 length: 16; J gene: TRBJ1-4; clone size: .; CDR3 DNA: TGCGCCAGCAGCCAGGGATCTGCGGGTGCTAATGAAGAACTGTTTTTT; CDR3 protein: CASSQGSAGANEELFF
D gene: .; V gene: TRBV11-2; CDR3 length: 16; J gene: TRBJ2-7; clone size: .; CDR3 DNA: TGTGTCAGCAGCCCGTGGACTATCGGGCCCTCCTACGAGCAGTACTTC; CDR3 protein: CVSSPWTIGPSYEQYF
D gene: .; V gene: TRBV6-1; CDR3 length: 15; J gene: TRBJ2-7; clone size: .; CDR3 DNA: TGTGCCAGCAGTGACCTGTGCGGAATCTCCTACGAGCAGTACTTC; CDR3 protein: CASSDLCGISYEQYF
D gene: TRBD1; V gene: TRBV6-5; CDR3 length: 15; J gene: TRBJ1-1; clone size: .; CDR3 DNA: TGTGCCAGCCGAGTCGAGACAGGGGTCTTGGCTGAAGCTTTCTTT; CDR3 protein: CASRVETGVLAEAFF
D gene: .; V gene: TRBV6-6; CDR3 length: 14; J gene: TRBJ1-2; clone size: many; CDR3 DNA: TGTGCCAGCAGTTCTCTGACAGTCGATAATGGCTACACCTTC; CDR3 protein: CASSSLTVDNGYTF
D gene: TRBD1; V gene: TRBV11-3; CDR3 length: 13; J gene: TRBJ2-7; clone size: .; CDR3 DNA: TGTGCCAACAGCCCCCCGACAGGGTACGAACAGTACTTC; CDR3 protein: CANSPPTGYEQYF
D gene: .; V gene: TRBV12-3/TRBV12-4; CDR3 length: 16; J gene: TRBJ1-3; clone size: .; CDR3 DNA: TGTGCCAGCAGTTACAAGACAGCCTACTCTGTAAACACCATATATTTT; CDR3 protein: CASSYKTAYSVNTIYF
D gene: .; V gene: TRBV24-1; CDR3 length: 13; J gene: TRBJ1-1; clone size: few; CDR3 DNA: TGTGCCGCCAGTGATTTGCGAAACACTGAAGCTTTCTTT; CDR3 protein: CAASDLRNTEAFF
D gene: TRBD2; V gene: TRBV20-1; CDR3 length: 13; J gene: TRBJ2-7; clone size: few; CDR3 DNA: TGCAGTACTAGGATAGCGGGGGTGGGGGAGCAGTACTTC; CDR3 protein: CSTRIAGVGEQYF
D gene: .; V gene: TRBV20-1; CDR3 length: 12; J gene: TRBJ1-2; clone size: many; CDR3 DNA: TGCAGTGCTAGATCTGGGGGCGCGGGCTACACCTTC; CDR3 protein: CSARSGGAGYTF
D gene: TRBD2; V gene: TRBV6-1; CDR3 length: 16; J gene: TRBJ2-3; clone size: .; CDR3 DNA: TGTGTCAGCAGTGACCCGGCGGGAGCTAAGTTTGGTACGCAGTATTTT; CDR3 protein: CVSSDPAGAKFGTQYF
D gene: .; V gene: TRBV6-5; CDR3 length: 18; J gene: TRBJ1-5; clone size: once; CDR3 DNA: TGTGCCAGCAGTTACTCCAGGTCCGGGAGGTGGGGCAATCAGCCCCAGCATTTT; CDR3 protein: CASSYSRSGRWGNQPQHF
D gene: .; V gene: TRBV24-1; CDR3 length: 14; J gene: TRBJ2-2; clone size: many; CDR3 DNA: TGTGCCACCAGTGAGGACGCGAACACCGGGGAGCTGTTTTTT; CDR3 protein: CATSEDANTGELFF
D gene: .; V gene: TRBV29-1; CDR3 length: 13; J gene: TRBJ2-3; clone size: many; CDR3 DNA: TGCAGCGCCAGAAGCGGGCGCACAGATACGCAGTATTTT; CDR3 protein: CSARSGRTDTQYF